This T cell receptor beta chain is from a study of CD4 T cells in relation to SARS-CoV-2 and coronaviruses. Overall study findings and caveats: No crossreactivity against non-spike viral proteins was tested here.

CD4+ T cells from unexposed donors were obtained before the COVID-19 pandemic (2011-2018). CD4 enrichment then naive enrichment separated naive from memory CD4+ cells. This clone was seen only once. Its antigen is unidentified. The ends lost 5 bases at V and 0 bases at J; junction bases unmatched: 6. CDR1 and CDR2 from the germline V gene are LNHDA and SQIVND (reference sequence). This CDR3 has 15 residues. Naive and memory CD4+ T cell DNA was deep-sequenced without culture. Assay: immunoSEQ multiplex PCR; the TCRdb copy retains only in-frame clones and omits some. This table has 65,000 or so clones, about 95% appearing once.

The chain uses TRBV19 and TRBJ2-7, with 8 bases lining up with TRBD1. The sequenced sample was naive CD4+ T cells from PBMCs. The subset is: naive CD4+ T cells isolated by negative enrichment. This sequence was found in a human donor in good health. CDR3 residues: CASSLGQGISYEQYF. CDR3 in DNA: TGTGCCAGTAGTCTCGGACAGGGAATCTCCTACGAGCAGTACTTC.